Below, 6 T cell receptor beta chains from the same sample are listed, as sequenced in a study of blood T cell repertoires in COVID-19. Clones were read by immunoSEQ multiplex PCR, and TCRdb kept only the in-frame ones, dropping some. The data hold 130,000 to 150,000 clones, with 88% observed a single time. Sequencing was carried out using peripheral blood. The source of these receptors is a man between 50 and 59 years old with active or convalescent COVID-19.

The V gene is TRBV9, the J gene TRBJ2-1; 12 positions agree with TRBD2. Germline V CDR1 and CDR2: SGDLS, YYNGEE. Trimming removed 4 bases from V and 8 bases from J; junction bases left unmatched: 13. The CDR3 extends over 17 amino acids. The CDR3 here is CASSPLSSGRASHEQFF. The CDR3 DNA is TGTGCCAGCAGCCCCCTTTCTAGCGGGAGGGCCTCGCATGAGCAGTTCTTC.

The chain recombines TRBV7-9 with TRBJ2-1, with a possible D match to TRBD2 (6 bases). The length of the CDR3 is 16 residues. The V and J ends lost 2 bases and 3 bases respectively, with 14 bases between them. Germline V gene lookup returns CDR1 SEHNR and CDR2 FQNEAQ (reference sequence). The CDR3 loop reads CASSLSASVFYNEQFF. CDR3 nucleotide sequence: TGTGCCAGCAGCTTAAGCGCTAGCGTCTTCTACAATGAGCAGTTCTTC.

The rearrangement links TRBV11-2 to TRBJ2-7; tentative D call: TRBD2 (7 bases). The CDR3 runs to 13 residues. The germline V gene has CDR1 SGHAT and CDR2 FQNNGV. Trimming stripped 5 bases from V and 2 bases from J, with 10 bases between. The CDR3 sequence: CASSGGAAYEQYF. The CDR3 DNA reads as TGTGCCAGCAGCGGGGGGGCGGCCTACGAGCAGTACTTC.

J is TRBJ2-2 and V is TRBV28, with D unresolved. The CDR3 has 13 amino acids. Per the germline V gene, CDR1 is MDHEN and CDR2 is SYDVKM. V shed 2 bases and J shed 6 bases, with 7 bases lying between them. CDR3 amino acids: CASSLNTPGELFF. The CDR3 DNA is TGTGCCAGCAGTTTAAACACGCCCGGGGAGCTGTTTTTT.

The chain links TRBV29-1 to TRBJ2-7; tentatively, D is TRBD2 (6 bases). Trimming stripped 4 bases from V and 2 bases from J, with 12 bases between. CDR1 is SQVTM and CDR2 is ANQGSEA in the germline V gene. This CDR3 comprises 13 residues. In nucleotides, the CDR3 is TGCAGCGTTGTGGGACTCCGGACCTACGAGCAGTACTTC. Its translation is CSVVGLRTYEQYF.

This chain links TRBV6-6 with TRBJ2-5; maybe TRBD1 (8 bases). Germline-derived CDR1 and CDR2 are MNHNY and SVGAGI (reference sequence). The CDR3 totals 14 residues. V was clipped by 5 bases and J by 7 bases, with 17 bases between them. The chain's CDR3 is CASSPTGEGATQYF. The DNA for the CDR3 is TGTGCCAGCAGTCCGACAGGGGAGGGTGCGACCCAGTACTTC.